This entry describes one TCR beta chain. The V gene end was trimmed by 0 bases and the J gene end by 2 bases; junction bases not matched to a gene: 5. CDR1 is SGDLS and CDR2 is YYNGEE in the germline V gene. This CDR3 has 16 amino acids. PCR primers comprised 60 Vbeta and 13 Jbeta primers. Sequencing used immunoSEQ multiplex PCR; TCRdb keeps in-frame clones, though not all of them. The table has roughly 250,000 clones, almost 85% seen once. The source of the sample is a study of cytomegalovirus exposure and HLA in healthy donors. This TCR came from a woman aged 40 to 50 in good health and CMV-seropositive. The sequencing sample was made of PBMCs. V gene TRBV9 combines with J gene TRBJ2-1, with TRBD2 identical over 7 bases. As DNA, the CDR3 is TGTGCCAGCAGCGTAGTGGGGAGCGGGGCCTACAATGAGCAGTTCTTC. Translation gives CASSVVGSGAYNEQFF.